A selection of T cell receptor beta chains follows, all from one sample in a study of cytomegalovirus exposure and HLA in healthy donors. Some clones are missing from TCRdb's copy, which holds only in-frame ones; the method was immunoSEQ multiplex PCR. The repertoire holds approximately 140,000 clones, with over 70% as singletons. Specimen: PBMCs. These receptors were taken from a man in his forties in good health and CMV-seropositive. Each CDR3 is given with its conserved first and last residue. A D gene is named only where the DNA matches it firmly. The listing skips clone size in some rows; elsewhere it reads once, few, many or a size class.

V	J	size	D	CDR3	DNA
TRBV6-5	TRBJ1-2	.	TRBD1	CASTPGGTGYTF	TGTGCCAGCACCCCAGGGGGTACGGGCTACACCTTC
TRBV27	TRBJ2-3	.	TRBD2	CASSLDGGATDTQYF	TGTGCCAGCAGTTTAGACGGGGGGGCCACAGATACGCAGTATTTT
TRBV9	TRBJ1-2	.	TRBD1	CASSVTGGNYGYTF	TGTGCCAGCAGCGTGACAGGGGGCAACTATGGCTACACCTTC
TRBV6-1	TRBJ1-5	.	.	CASNLRVRDQPQHF	TGTGCCAGCAACCTGAGAGTACGGGATCAGCCCCAGCATTTT
TRBV10-1	TRBJ1-5	.	TRBD1	CASADRGNQPQHF	TGCGCCAGCGCGGACAGGGGGAATCAGCCCCAGCATTTT
TRBV27	TRBJ1-2	.	TRBD1	CASSQQGAPPYGYTF	TGTGCCAGCAGCCAACAGGGGGCTCCTCCCTATGGCTACACCTTC
TRBV27	TRBJ1-5	.	.	CASSLQRNSNQPQHF	TGTGCCAGCAGTCTTCAGCGAAATAGCAATCAGCCCCAGCATTTT
TRBV27	TRBJ2-7	.	.	CASSPRDIGYEQYF	TGTGCCAGCAGTCCCCGGGACATCGGCTACGAGCAGTACTTC
TRBV9	TRBJ2-1	.	TRBD2	CASSGREGGPHNEQFF	TGTGCCAGCAGCGGACGTGAGGGAGGGCCCCACAATGAGCAGTTCTTC
TRBV6-5	TRBJ1-2	.	.	CASSYSRVLYGYTF	TGTGCCAGCAGTTACTCGAGAGTGCTGTATGGCTACACCTTC
TRBV25-1	TRBJ2-4	.	.	CASSEAGRAKNIQYF	TGTGCCAGCAGTGAGGCGGGACGGGCCAAAAACATTCAGTACTTC
TRBV28	TRBJ2-1	.	.	CASGTQGHEQFF	TGTGCCAGCGGAACACAGGGACATGAGCAGTTCTTC
TRBV18	TRBJ1-2	few	.	CASSQERDYGYTF	TGTGCCAGCTCCCAAGAGAGGGACTATGGCTACACCTTC
TRBV9	TRBJ1-3	.	TRBD1	CASSRSGTAGNTIYF	TGTGCCAGCAGCCGATCTGGGACAGCTGGAAACACCATATATTTT
TRBV5-1	TRBJ2-7	.	.	CASSRDWYEQYF	TGCGCCAGCAGCCGGGACTGGTACGAGCAGTACTTC
TRBV6-1	TRBJ1-6	once	.	CASSVAASSYNSPLHF	TGTGCCAGCAGTGTTGCAGCTAGCTCCTATAATTCACCCCTCCACTTT
TRBV12-2	TRBJ1-6	.	.	CASRRPRQGDREDSPLHF	TGTGCAAGTCGCCGACCACGACAGGGCGACCGTGAGGATTCACCCCTCCACTTT
TRBV2	TRBJ2-1	.	TRBD2	CASSKGLAGGLGNEQFF	TGTGCCAGCAGTAAGGGACTAGCGGGAGGGCTTGGGAATGAGCAGTTCTTC
TRBV5-4	TRBJ2-6	few	.	CASSLDHSGANVLTF	TGTGCCAGCAGCTTGGATCATTCTGGGGCCAACGTCCTGACTTTC
TRBV7-2	TRBJ1-5	.	TRBD1	CASSPPGGRNQPQHF	TGTGCCAGCAGCCCACCAGGGGGCCGGAATCAGCCCCAGCATTTT
TRBV9	TRBJ2-7	.	TRBD2	CASSSGTSGSSYYEQYF	TGTGCCAGCAGCTCCGGGACTAGCGGGAGCTCCTACTACGAGCAGTACTTC
TRBV7-2	TRBJ1-5	.	TRBD1	CASSLDRGGQPQHF	TGTGCCAGCAGCTTAGACAGGGGAGGTCAGCCCCAGCATTTT
TRBV7-2	TRBJ2-3	.	TRBD2	CASSRDYLSTDTQYF	TGTGCCAGCAGCCGGGACTACCTGAGCACAGATACGCAGTATTTT
TRBV11-2	TRBJ2-7	.	TRBD1	CASSFHKPGQGAYEQYF	TGTGCCAGCAGCTTCCACAAACCGGGACAGGGGGCCTACGAGCAGTACTTC
TRBV9	TRBJ2-1	.	.	CASSGQYNEQFF	TGTGCCAGCAGTGGCCAGTACAATGAGCAGTTCTTC
TRBV5-1	TRBJ2-2	.	TRBD2	CASSLGGLAMNTGELFF	TGCGCCAGCAGCTTGGGAGGACTAGCGATGAACACCGGGGAGCTGTTTTTT
TRBV30	TRBJ1-2	.	TRBD1	CAWSVKPGQGRGGYTF	TGTGCCTGGAGTGTGAAGCCGGGACAGGGCCGCGGTGGCTACACCTTC
TRBV29-1	TRBJ1-5	.	TRBD1	CSVRLPDRGGEPGQPQHF	TGCAGCGTCAGATTGCCGGACAGGGGAGGTGAACCGGGTCAGCCCCAGCATTTT
TRBV10-2	TRBJ1-1	.	.	CASSGSRGTEAFF	TGCGCCAGCAGTGGGTCGAGAGGCACTGAAGCTTTCTTT
TRBV25-1	TRBJ2-7	.	.	CASSQGVGGYEQYF	TGTGCCAGCAGTCAGGGGGTAGGGGGGTACGAGCAGTACTTC
TRBV27	TRBJ1-1	.	.	CASSFAGKPEAFF	TGTGCCAGCAGTTTCGCGGGGAAGCCTGAAGCTTTCTTT
TRBV7-2	TRBJ2-1	.	.	CASNPGGDWRNEQFF	TGTGCCAGCAACCCCGGGGGTGACTGGAGGAATGAGCAGTTCTTC
TRBV4-1	TRBJ1-1	.	.	CASSQEGGQGTSQTEAFF	TGCGCCAGCAGCCAAGAGGGGGGTCAGGGAACCTCGCAAACTGAAGCTTTCTTT
TRBV9	TRBJ2-7	.	.	CASSPRSSLGVYEQYF	TGTGCCAGCAGCCCCCGCTCGTCTTTAGGGGTCTACGAGCAGTACTTC
TRBV6-5	TRBJ1-2	once	TRBD1	CASSYSIQGAGGYTF	TGTGCCAGCAGTTACTCTATTCAGGGGGCGGGTGGCTACACCTTC
TRBV9	TRBJ2-3	.	.	CASSLRLTDTQYF	TGTGCCAGCAGCCTACGTCTAACAGATACGCAGTATTTT
TRBV19	TRBJ2-1	.	.	CASSLEGAYNEQFF	TGTGCCAGTAGTTTGGAGGGAGCCTACAATGAGCAGTTCTTC
TRBV14	TRBJ2-1	.	TRBD2	CASSTTSGRASHEQFF	TGTGCCAGCAGCACGACTAGCGGGAGGGCCTCTCATGAGCAGTTCTTC
TRBV28	TRBJ1-3	once	TRBD1	CASSLPTGTSSGNTIYF	TGTGCCAGCAGTTTACCGACAGGGACCAGCTCTGGAAACACCATATATTTT
TRBV30	TRBJ2-1	.	TRBD2	CAWKPGIAGDYNEQFF	TGTGCCTGGAAACCAGGTATAGCGGGAGACTACAATGAGCAGTTCTTC
TRBV6-1	TRBJ1-6	.	.	CASSENTGVNSPLHF	TGTGCCAGCAGTGAAAATACAGGCGTTAATTCACCCCTCCACTTT
TRBV2	TRBJ1-4	.	TRBD1	CASRGGDTGTALTNEKLFF	TGTGCCAGCAGAGGAGGAGATACCGGGACAGCTCTAACTAATGAAAAACTGTTTTTT
TRBV6-1	TRBJ2-5	.	TRBD2	CASSAQLAGGPYQETQYF	TGTGCCAGCAGTGCCCAACTAGCGGGGGGCCCGTACCAAGAGACCCAGTACTTC
TRBV28	TRBJ1-2	.	TRBD1	CASRGTGREGYTF	TGTGCCAGCAGGGGGACAGGGCGAGAAGGCTACACCTTC
TRBV6-6	TRBJ1-2	.	.	CASSYSEGSNGYTF	TGTGCCAGCAGTTACTCAGAGGGCTCGAATGGCTACACCTTC
TRBV5-1	TRBJ2-5	.	.	CASSLKETQYF	TGCGCCAGCAGCCTTAAAGAGACCCAGTACTTC
TRBV5-1	TRBJ2-1	.	.	CASRLDGSSYNEQFF	TGCGCCAGCAGGCTGGACGGGAGCTCCTACAATGAGCAGTTCTTC
TRBV5-5	TRBJ2-7	once	TRBD1	CASSYGTGGREQYF	TGTGCCAGCAGTTATGGGACAGGGGGACGGGAGCAGTACTTC